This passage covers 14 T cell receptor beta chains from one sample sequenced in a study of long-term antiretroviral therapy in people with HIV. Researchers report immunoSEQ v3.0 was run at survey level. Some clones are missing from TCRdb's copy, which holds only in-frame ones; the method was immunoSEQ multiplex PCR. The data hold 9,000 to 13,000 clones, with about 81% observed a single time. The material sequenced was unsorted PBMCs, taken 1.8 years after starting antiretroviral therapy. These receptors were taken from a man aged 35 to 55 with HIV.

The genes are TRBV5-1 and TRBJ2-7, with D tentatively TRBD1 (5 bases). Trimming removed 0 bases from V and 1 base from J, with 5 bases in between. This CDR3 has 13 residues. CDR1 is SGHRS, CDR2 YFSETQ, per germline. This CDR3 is CASSLEGSYEQYF. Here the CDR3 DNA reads TGCGCCAGCAGCTTGGAGGGGTCCTACGAGCAGTACTTC.

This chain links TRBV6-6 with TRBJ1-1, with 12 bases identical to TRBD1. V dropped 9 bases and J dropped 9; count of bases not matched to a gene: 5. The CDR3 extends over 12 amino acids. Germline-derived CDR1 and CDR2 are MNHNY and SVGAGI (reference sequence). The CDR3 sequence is CASGDRGLQAFF. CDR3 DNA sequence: TGTGCCAGTGGGGACAGGGGGCTGCAAGCTTTCTTT.

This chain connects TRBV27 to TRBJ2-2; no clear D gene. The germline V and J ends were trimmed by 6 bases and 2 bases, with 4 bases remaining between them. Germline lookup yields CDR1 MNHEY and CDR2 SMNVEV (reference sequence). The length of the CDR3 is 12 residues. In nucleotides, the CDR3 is TGTGCCAGCAGCCCTAACACCGGGGAGCTGTTTTTT. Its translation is CASSPNTGELFF.

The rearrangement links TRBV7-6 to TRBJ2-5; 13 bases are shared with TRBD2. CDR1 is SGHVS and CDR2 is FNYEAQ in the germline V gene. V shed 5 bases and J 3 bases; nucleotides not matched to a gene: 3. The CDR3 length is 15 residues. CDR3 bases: TGTGCCAGCAGCGCCGGGACTAGCGGGAAAGAGACCCAGTACTTC. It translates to CASSAGTSGKETQYF.

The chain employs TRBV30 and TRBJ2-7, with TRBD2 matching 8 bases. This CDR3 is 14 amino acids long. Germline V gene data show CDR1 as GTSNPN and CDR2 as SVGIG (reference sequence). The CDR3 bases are TGTGCTATATCAACTAGCGGAAGTTACTACGAGCAGTACTTC. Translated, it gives CAISTSGSYYEQYF. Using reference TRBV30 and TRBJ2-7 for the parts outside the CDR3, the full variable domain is SQTIHQWPATLVQPVGSPLSLECTVEGTSNPNLYWYRQAAGRGLQLLFYSVGIGQISSEVPQNLSASRPQDRQFILSSKKLLLSDSGFYLCAISTSGSYYEQYFGPGTRLTVT.

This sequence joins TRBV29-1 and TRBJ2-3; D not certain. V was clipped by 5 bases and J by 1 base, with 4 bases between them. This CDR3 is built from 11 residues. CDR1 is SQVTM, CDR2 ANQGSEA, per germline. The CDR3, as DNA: TGCAGCGTTTTCCGCACAGATACGCAGTATTTT. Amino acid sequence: CSVFRTDTQYF.

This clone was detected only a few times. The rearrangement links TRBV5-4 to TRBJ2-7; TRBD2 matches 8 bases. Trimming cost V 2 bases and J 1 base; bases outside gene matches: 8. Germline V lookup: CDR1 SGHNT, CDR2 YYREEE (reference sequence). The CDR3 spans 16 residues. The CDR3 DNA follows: TGTGCCAGCAGCTTCGGAATAACTAGCGGATCCTACGAGCAGTACTTC. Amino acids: CASSFGITSGSYEQYF. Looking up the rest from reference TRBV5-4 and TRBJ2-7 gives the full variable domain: ETGVTQSPTHLIKTRGQQVTLRCSSQSGHNTVSWYQQALGQGPQFIFQYYREEENGRGNFPPRFSGLQFPNYSSELNVNALELDDSALYLCASSFGITSGSYEQYFGPGTRLTVT.

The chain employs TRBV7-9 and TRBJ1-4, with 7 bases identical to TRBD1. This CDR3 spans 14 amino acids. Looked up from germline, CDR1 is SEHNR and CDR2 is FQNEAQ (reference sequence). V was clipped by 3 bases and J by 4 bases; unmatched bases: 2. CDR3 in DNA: TGTGCCAGCAGCTTGGGACAGTTTAATGAAAAACTGTTTTTT. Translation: CASSLGQFNEKLFF.

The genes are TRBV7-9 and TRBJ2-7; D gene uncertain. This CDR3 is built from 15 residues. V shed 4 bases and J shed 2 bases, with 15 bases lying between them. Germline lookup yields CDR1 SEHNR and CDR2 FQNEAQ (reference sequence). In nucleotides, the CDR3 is TGTGCCAGCAGCTCAGGTGTGGCCCTCACCTACGAGCAGTACTTC. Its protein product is CASSSGVALTYEQYF.

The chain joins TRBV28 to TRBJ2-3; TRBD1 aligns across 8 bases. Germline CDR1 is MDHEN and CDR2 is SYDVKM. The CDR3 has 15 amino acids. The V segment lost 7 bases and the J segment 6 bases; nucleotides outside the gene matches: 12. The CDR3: CASTRTGRCTDTQYF. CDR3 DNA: TGTGCCAGCACCCGGACAGGGAGATGTACCGATACGCAGTATTTT.

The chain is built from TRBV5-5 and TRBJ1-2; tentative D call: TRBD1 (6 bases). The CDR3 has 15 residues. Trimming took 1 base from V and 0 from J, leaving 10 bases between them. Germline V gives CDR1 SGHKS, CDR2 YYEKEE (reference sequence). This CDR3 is CASSLFGQTNYGYTF. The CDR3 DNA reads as TGTGCCAGCAGCTTGTTTGGACAGACTAACTATGGCTACACCTTC. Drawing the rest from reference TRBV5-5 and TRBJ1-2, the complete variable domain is DAGVTQSPTHLIKTRGQQVTLRCSPISGHKSVSWYQQVLGQGPQFIFQYYEKEERGRGNFPDRFSARQFPNYSSELNVNALLLGDSALYLCASSLFGQTNYGYTFGSGTRLTVV.

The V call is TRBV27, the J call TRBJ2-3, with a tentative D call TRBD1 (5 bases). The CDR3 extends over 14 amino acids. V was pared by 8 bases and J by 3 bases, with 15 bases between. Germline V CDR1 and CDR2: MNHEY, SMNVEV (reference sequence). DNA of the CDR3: TGTGCCAGCGGGCCGACTCAGGGTACAGATACGCAGTATTTT. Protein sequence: CASGPTQGTDTQYF.

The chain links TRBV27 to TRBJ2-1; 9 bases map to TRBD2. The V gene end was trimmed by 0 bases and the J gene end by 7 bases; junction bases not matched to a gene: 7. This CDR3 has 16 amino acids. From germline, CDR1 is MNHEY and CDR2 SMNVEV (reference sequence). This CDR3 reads CASSLSIAGDWNEQFF. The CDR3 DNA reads TGTGCCAGCAGTTTATCGATAGCGGGAGATTGGAATGAGCAGTTCTTC.

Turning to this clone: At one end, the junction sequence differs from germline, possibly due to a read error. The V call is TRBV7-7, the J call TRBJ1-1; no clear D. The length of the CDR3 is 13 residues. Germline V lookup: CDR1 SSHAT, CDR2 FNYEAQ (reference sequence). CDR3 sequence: CASSLDKNTEAFF. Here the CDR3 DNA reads TGTGCTAGCAGCCTCGACAAGAACACTGAAGCTTTCTTT.